This T cell receptor (beta chain) emerged from a study of PD-1 blockade in classical Hodgkin lymphoma. At the level of the study: Patients were given intravenous nivolumab, 3 mg/kg, every 2 weeks. Regarding the study as a whole: TCR diversity rose significantly by C4D1 in CD4+ but not CD8+ cells. Healthy donors were reported to have higher baseline TCR diversity than newly diagnosed patients. It was among complete responders that baseline diversity resembled that of newly diagnosed patients.

Libraries were prepared by immunoSEQ multiplex PCR; TCRdb keeps only in-frame clonotypes and omits some of them. The sample carries roughly 61,000 clones, 75% to 90% recorded once. This CDR3 comprises 11 residues. Germline values: CDR1 SQVTM, CDR2 ANQGSEA. With 6 bases removed from V and 3 bases from J, the gap between germline ends came to 9 bases. Every patient relapsed after autologous stem cell transplantation, and brentuximab vedotin exposure varied. This clone was seen only once. What it recognizes is unknown. Source: peripheral blood mononuclear cells (PBMCs), taken at baseline. The gene calls are TRBV29-1 and TRBJ2-7; D gene ambiguous. This TCR came from a human donor with classical Hodgkin lymphoma. The DNA for the CDR3 is TGCAGCGTCAGACGGAACTACGAGCAGTACTTC. This sequence encodes CSVRRNYEQYF.